This T cell receptor (beta chain) was captured in a study of T-cell reconstitution after alpha-beta-depleted transplantation in children. The authors prepared the TCRbeta library with unique molecular identifiers. One entry per CDR3 protein, called by TCRdb with MiXCR from the PCR reads. The top ten hold approximately 30% of the sample, which has about a million distinct CDR3 sequences, roughly 29% seen once. This clonotype was counted between two and nine times. Germline lookup yields CDR1 LGHDT and CDR2 YNNKEL (reference sequence). This CDR3 contains 16 residues. The V end lost 1 base, the J end lost 3 bases, and 13 bases lay between the germline ends.

The sequence came from a boy under two years old who had a stem cell transplant for SCID, so the T cells may come from the graft donor. V usage is TRBV3-1 and J usage is TRBJ2-1; perhaps TRBD2 as D (7 bases). The sequences come from PBMCs, mostly from graft donor cells, collected 360 days after TCRalphabeta/CD19-depleted stem cell transplant. The CDR3 DNA reads TGTGCCAGCAGCCAAGGGGCCGGGGGGCACTACAATGAGCAGTTCTTC. Translating it yields CASSQGAGGHYNEQFF.